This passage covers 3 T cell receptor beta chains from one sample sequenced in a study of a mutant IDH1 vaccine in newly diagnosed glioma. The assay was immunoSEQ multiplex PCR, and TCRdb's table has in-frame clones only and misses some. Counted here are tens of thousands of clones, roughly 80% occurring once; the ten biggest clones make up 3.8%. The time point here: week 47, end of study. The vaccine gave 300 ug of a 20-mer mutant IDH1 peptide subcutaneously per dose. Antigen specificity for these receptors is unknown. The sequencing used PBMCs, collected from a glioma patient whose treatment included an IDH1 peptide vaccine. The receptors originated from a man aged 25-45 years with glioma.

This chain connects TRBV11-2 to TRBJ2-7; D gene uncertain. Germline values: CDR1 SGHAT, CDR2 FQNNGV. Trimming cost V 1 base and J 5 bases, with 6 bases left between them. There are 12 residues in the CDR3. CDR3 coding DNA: TGTGCCAGCAGCTTAGGAACAGACGAGCAGTACTTC. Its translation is CASSLGTDEQYF. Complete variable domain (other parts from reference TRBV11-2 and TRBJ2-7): EAGVAQSPRYKIIEKRQSVAFWCNPISGHATLYWYQQILGQGPKLLIQFQNNGVVDDSQLPKDRFSAERLKGVDSTLKIQPAKLEDSAVYLCASSLGTDEQYFGPGTRLTVT.

The CDR3 sequence is CASSVQIQGGPQGEQFF. DNA of the CDR3: TGTGCCAGCAGCGTACAGATTCAAGGGGGCCCTCAGGGTGAGCAGTTCTTC. The genes are TRBV9 and TRBJ2-1; 7 bases match TRBD1. Trimming took 1 base from V and 9 from J; bases not matched to a gene: 16. Germline CDR1 and CDR2: SGDLS and YYNGEE. The CDR3 has 17 amino acids.

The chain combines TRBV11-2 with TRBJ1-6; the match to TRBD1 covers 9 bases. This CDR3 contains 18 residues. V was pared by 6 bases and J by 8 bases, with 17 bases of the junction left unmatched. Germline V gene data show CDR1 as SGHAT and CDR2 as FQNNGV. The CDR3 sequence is CASSAGTGRWVIYSPLHF. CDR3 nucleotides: TGTGCCAGCAGTGCCGGGACAGGGAGGTGGGTGATTTATTCACCCCTCCACTTT.